This T cell receptor beta chain was observed in a study of shared T cell receptors in the human thymus. Germline CDR1 is ENHRY and CDR2 is SYGVKD. V was cut by 3 bases and J by 2 bases, with 14 bases left in between. This CDR3 spans 15 amino acids. The assay was immunoSEQ multiplex PCR, and TCRdb's table has in-frame clones only and misses some. The repertoire holds 500,000 to 750,000 clones, with approximately 90% as singletons. This sample was also put to use in a study of human thymus T cells. As reported in that work: Obtained as resections during corrective heart surgery, the thymus tissue was then studied. Biased V and J segment usage appeared in thymus and peripheral blood.

This chain connects TRBV10-3 to TRBJ2-7; D perhaps matches TRBD1 (5 bases). Sequencing input: thymocytes. This receptor was obtained from a boy in the first two years of life with a congenital heart defect. CDR3 sequence: CAISEMQGPTYEQYF. The CDR3 DNA reads as TGTGCCATCAGTGAAATGCAGGGTCCCACCTACGAGCAGTACTTC.